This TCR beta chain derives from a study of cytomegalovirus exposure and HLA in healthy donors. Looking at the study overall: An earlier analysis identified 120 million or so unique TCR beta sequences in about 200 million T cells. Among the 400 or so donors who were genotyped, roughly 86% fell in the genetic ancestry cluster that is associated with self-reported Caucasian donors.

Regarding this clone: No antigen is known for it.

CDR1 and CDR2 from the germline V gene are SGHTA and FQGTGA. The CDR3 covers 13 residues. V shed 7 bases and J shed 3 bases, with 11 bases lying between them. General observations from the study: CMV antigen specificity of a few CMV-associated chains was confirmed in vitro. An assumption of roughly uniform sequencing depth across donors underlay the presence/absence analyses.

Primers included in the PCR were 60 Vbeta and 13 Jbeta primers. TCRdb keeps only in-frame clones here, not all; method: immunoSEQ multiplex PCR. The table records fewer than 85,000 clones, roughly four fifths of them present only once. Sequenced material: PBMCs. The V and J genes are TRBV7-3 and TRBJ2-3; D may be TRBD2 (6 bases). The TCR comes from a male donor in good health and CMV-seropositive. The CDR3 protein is CASNAGRTDTQYF. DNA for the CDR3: TGTGCCAGCAACGCGGGAAGGACAGATACGCAGTATTTT.